What follows are 2 T cell receptor beta chains derived from one specimen sequenced in a study of blood T cells in healthy people across ages. Using a J-beta primer mix together with a sample-barcoded 5' primer, a second PCR was run for roughly 7 to 12 cycles. MiXCR, run by TCRdb on the 5' RACE reads, gives a single entry per CDR3 protein. The table shows roughly 700,000 distinct CDR3 sequences, with approximately 49% occurring only once. What was sequenced was blood. The receptors come from a woman aged 55-70 years in good health.

This clonotype was picked up one time. This chain uses TRBV5-8 with TRBJ2-7; 7 bases line up with TRBD1. The germline V gene has CDR1 SGHTS and CDR2 YDEGEE. The CDR3 runs 14 residues. J gave up 5 bases and V 7 bases, and 12 bases lay outside the gene matches. The CDR3 DNA is TGTGCCAGCCCCCGACAGGGCTCGTTCCACGAGCAGTACTTC. This gives the protein CASPRQGSFHEQYF.

The J gene is TRBJ2-7, the V gene TRBV6-2 or TRBV6-3; 14 bases fit TRBD2. Germline CDR1 MNHEY, CDR2 SVGEGT. The CDR3 sequence is 15 residues long. J was trimmed by 3 bases and V by 7 bases; bases with no gene match: 5. In nucleotides, the CDR3 is TGTGCCAGCACCCATGGGACTAGCGGGAGCTACGAGCAGTACTTC. It codes for CASTHGTSGSYEQYF.